These 32 T cell receptor beta chains were sequenced from one sample in a study of Tregs in tolerant kidney transplant recipients. Generated by immunoSEQ multiplex PCR, the TCRdb table keeps only in-frame clones and is missing some. The table lists approximately 98,000 clones, 90% of them singletons. The sequences come from CD4+ T cells from blood, collected before the transplant. Receptor source: a human donor who received a combined kidney and bone marrow transplant.

The J gene is TRBJ2-7, the V gene TRBV19; TRBD1 matches at 9 bases. The germline gives CDR1 LNHDA, CDR2 SQIVND (reference sequence). The junction had 2 bases not matched to a gene; V was cut back by 5 bases and J by 0 bases. CDR3 size: 14 residues. CDR3 amino acids: CASSWDRASYEQYF. The CDR3 DNA follows: TGTGCCAGTAGTTGGGACAGGGCCTCCTACGAGCAGTACTTC. Filled out from reference TRBV19 and TRBJ2-7, the complete variable domain reads DGGITQSPKYLFRKEGQNVTLSCEQNLNHDAMYWYRQDPGQGLRLIYYSQIVNDFQKGDIAEGYSVSREKKESFPLTVTSAQKNPTAFYLCASSWDRASYEQYFGPGTRLTVT.

The chain carries TRBV5-1 and TRBJ2-7, with D tentatively TRBD1 (6 bases). The CDR3 loop spans 17 amino acids. The V end lost 1 base, the J end lost 3 bases, and 20 bases lay between the germline ends. Germline V gives CDR1 SGHRS, CDR2 YFSETQ. The CDR3 DNA sequence: TGCGCCAGCAGCTTGTACGGGGAATCAAGGGGGTTCTACGAGCAGTACTTC. Amino acid sequence: CASSLYGESRGFYEQYF.

In its sample, this clone was seen once. The chain couples TRBV11-2 to TRBJ2-7; 12 nucleotides match TRBD2. This CDR3 comprises 15 residues. The ends lost 3 bases at V and 6 bases at J; junction bases unmatched: 6. CDR1 and CDR2 from the germline V gene are SGHAT and FQNNGV. The CDR3: CASSFRLLAGGEQYF. CDR3 DNA: TGTGCCAGCAGCTTTCGTCTACTAGCGGGAGGCGAGCAGTACTTC.

This chain uses TRBV11-2 with TRBJ1-3; D gene uncertain. The CDR3 is 16 amino acids. Looked up from germline, CDR1 is SGHAT and CDR2 is FQNNGV. The V end was cut by 3 bases, the J end by 4 bases, with 16 bases between. This chain's CDR3 is CASSFETSFVGNTIYF. CDR3 sequence (DNA): TGTGCCAGCAGCTTCGAGACATCCTTCGTCGGAAACACCATATATTTT. Drawing the rest from reference TRBV11-2 and TRBJ1-3, the complete variable domain is EAGVAQSPRYKIIEKRQSVAFWCNPISGHATLYWYQQILGQGPKLLIQFQNNGVVDDSQLPKDRFSAERLKGVDSTLKIQPAKLEDSAVYLCASSFETSFVGNTIYFGEGSWLTVV.

This sequence joins TRBV11-2 and TRBJ1-6, with D maybe TRBD1 (5 bases). V lost 8 bases and J lost 5, with 13 bases in between. CDR1 and CDR2 from the germline V gene are SGHAT and FQNNGV. This CDR3 is built from 14 residues. The CDR3 DNA is TGTGCCAGCGGGCGAGCAGGGCATAATTCACCCCTCCACTTT. Amino acid sequence: CASGRAGHNSPLHF.

Written as DNA, the CDR3 is TGCGCCAGCAGCCCTAACCCCGACAGGGGGAGCGAGCAGTACTTC. Translation: CASSPNPDRGSEQYF. The chain uses TRBV5-1 and TRBJ2-7, with TRBD1 identical over 9 bases. Germline assignment: CDR1 SGHRS and CDR2 YFSETQ. The ends lost 4 bases at V and 6 bases at J; junction bases unmatched: 11. CDR3 size: 15 residues.

The J gene is TRBJ1-1, the V gene TRBV6-1, with 9 nucleotides matching TRBD1. Germline CDR1 is MNHNS and CDR2 is SASEGT. The V segment lost 8 bases and the J segment 5 bases; nucleotides outside the gene matches: 9. The CDR3 consists of 14 residues. The CDR3 here is CASVLQGARTEAFF. Written as DNA, the CDR3 is TGTGCCAGCGTATTACAGGGGGCGCGGACTGAAGCTTTCTTT.

V gene TRBV7-9 combines with J gene TRBJ1-1, with 7 bases lining up with TRBD1. CDR3 length equals 15 residues. Germline V gives CDR1 SEHNR, CDR2 FQNEAQ (reference sequence). V shed 2 bases, J shed 4 bases, and the junction held 7 bases outside the gene matches. Written as DNA, the CDR3 is TGTGCCAGCAGCTTAACACAGGACAGGACCACTGAAGCTTTCTTT. Its protein is CASSLTQDRTTEAFF.

V usage is TRBV5-5 and J usage is TRBJ2-1, with D possibly being TRBD2 (6 bases). Trimming pared 0 bases from V and 8 bases from J, leaving 12 bases between. The CDR3 consists of 14 residues. Germline-derived CDR1 and CDR2 are SGHKS and YYEKEE (reference sequence). The CDR3 is CASSLGLGGDEQFF. CDR3 nucleotide sequence: TGTGCCAGCAGCTTGGGACTAGGAGGCGATGAGCAGTTCTTC.

This sequence joins TRBV10-3 and TRBJ2-7, with unresolved D. The CDR3 sequence is 12 residues long. Germline V gene lookup returns CDR1 ENHRY and CDR2 SYGVKD. V was pared by 4 bases and J by 2 bases, with 6 bases between. The CDR3 here is CAISVQTYEQYF. The CDR3 nucleotides are TGTGCCATCAGTGTACAGACCTACGAGCAGTACTTC.

V is TRBV6-5 and J is TRBJ2-4; D is uncertain. V was trimmed by 0 bases and J by 15 bases, leaving 6 bases between them. Germline V gene data show CDR1 as MNHEY and CDR2 as SVGAGI. The CDR3 loop spans 10 amino acids. Here the CDR3 DNA reads TGTGCCAGCAGTTACTCTTTCCGGTACTTC. As protein: CASSYSFRYF.

The chain combines TRBV7-2 with TRBJ2-7; D uncertain. Trimming left V 1 base short and J 3 bases short, with 10 bases between. The CDR3 length is 14 residues. Germline assignment: CDR1 SGHTA and CDR2 FQGNSA. The CDR3 loop is CASSLGALVYEQYF. The CDR3 coding sequence is TGTGCCAGCAGCTTAGGGGCCTTAGTCTACGAGCAGTACTTC.

Ten or more counts support this clone. The rearrangement uses TRBV5-5 and TRBJ1-2; 7 nucleotides agree with TRBD1. The V and J ends lost 4 bases and 2 bases, in that order; junction bases with no gene match: 5. Germline V gene sequence: CDR1 SGHKS, CDR2 YYEKEE (reference sequence). The CDR3 is 14 amino acids. The CDR3 region is CASSGTDRNYGYTF. The CDR3 DNA reads as TGTGCCAGCAGCGGCACGGACAGGAACTATGGCTACACCTTC.

Comments on this clone: The junction and the germline gene differ at one end; a read error may be behind it. The chain employs TRBV7-2 and TRBJ1-2; D might be TRBD1 (6 bases). The CDR3 length is 13 residues. In germline, CDR1 is SGHTA, CDR2 FQGNSA. CDR3 DNA sequence: TGTGCCAGCAACTTACAGGGCGACTATGGCTACACCTTC. Encoded protein: CASNLQGDYGYTF.

V is TRBV7-2 and J is TRBJ2-5; 15 bases match TRBD2. Germline CDR1 and CDR2: SGHTA and FQGNSA. The CDR3 spans 18 residues. Trimming removed 2 bases from V and 4 bases from J; junction bases left unmatched: 8. CDR3 sequence (DNA): TGTGCCAGCAGCTTAACAGGGGGGACTAGCGGGAGGAGAGAGACCCAGTACTTC. This codes for CASSLTGGTSGRRETQYF.

V usage is TRBV5-8 and J usage is TRBJ1-1; TRBD1 matches at 8 bases. From germline, CDR1 is SGHTS and CDR2 YDEGEE. The CDR3 loop spans 14 amino acids. The trim removed 4 bases at V and 5 bases at J, leaving 7 bases unmatched. CDR3 sequence (DNA): TGTGCCAGCAGCCTAGGGACAGGAGGGACTGAAGCTTTCTTT. It translates to CASSLGTGGTEAFF.

On this clone itself: Other DNA sequences within the sample encode an identical CDR3. CDR3 bases: TGCGCCAGCAGCTTGGGGCAGGGGGGATACGAGCAGTACTTC. This codes for CASSLGQGGYEQYF. This chain joins TRBV5-1 and TRBJ2-7, with D tentatively TRBD1 (7 bases). The CDR3 totals 14 residues. Germline CDR1 and CDR2: SGHRS and YFSETQ. V dropped 0 bases and J dropped 4 bases, with 11 bases sitting between them.

This rearrangement joins TRBV7-2 to TRBJ2-3, with 8 positions matching TRBD2. CDR3 size: 17 residues. CDR1 is SGHTA, CDR2 FQGNSA, per germline. V lost 4 bases, J lost 8 bases, and 17 bases stayed unmatched. Here the CDR3 reads CASSSQGGLAPSGTQYF. The CDR3 DNA is TGTGCCAGCAGCTCACAAGGCGGACTAGCCCCAAGCGGTACGCAGTATTTT.

The chain employs TRBV6-5 and TRBJ2-3; D is possibly TRBD2 (6 bases). Germline values: CDR1 MNHEY, CDR2 SVGAGI. Trimming left V 6 bases short and J 8 bases short, with 12 bases between. This CDR3 comprises 12 residues. The CDR3 sequence is CASSTPGGTQYF. CDR3 coding DNA: TGTGCCAGCAGCACCCCCGGGGGTACGCAGTATTTT.

The V call is TRBV4-3, the J call TRBJ2-7; 7 bases are a match to TRBD1. V was clipped by 0 bases and J by 2 bases; unmatched bases: 7. Per the germline V gene, CDR1 is LGHNA and CDR2 is YSLEER. The CDR3 sequence is 16 residues long. The CDR3: CASSQEFGQATYEQYF. For the CDR3, the DNA is TGCGCCAGCAGCCAAGAGTTTGGACAGGCCACCTACGAGCAGTACTTC.

The sample holds a few counts of this clone. One end of the junction does not line up with germline, which may come from a read error. The chain carries TRBV7-2 and TRBJ1-4, with D unresolved. The germline V gene has CDR1 SGHTA and CDR2 FQGNSA. This CDR3 region has 11 residues. The CDR3 DNA sequence: TGTGCCAGCAGCCGTACGGGAGGGTTGGTTTTT. Protein: CASSRTGGLVF.

This clone has a handful of counts. This rearrangement joins TRBV25-1 to TRBJ1-6; 10 nucleotides match TRBD1. There are 14 residues in the CDR3. The trim removed 5 bases at V and 11 bases at J, leaving 6 bases unmatched. CDR1 is MGHDK, CDR2 SYGVNS, per germline. DNA for the CDR3: TGTGCCAGCAGTCTTGAGGACAGGGGGACACCCCTCCACTTT. Translating it yields CASSLEDRGTPLHF.

This sequence joins TRBV4-1 and TRBJ2-7; possibly TRBD1 for D (6 bases). V lost 7 bases and J 3 bases, leaving 16 bases between the germline ends. Germline CDR1 reads MGHRA; CDR2 reads YSYEKL. The CDR3 is 14 residues long. The CDR3 loop reads CASNTTGFSYEQYF. The CDR3 DNA sequence: TGCGCCAGCAACACAACAGGGTTCAGCTACGAGCAGTACTTC.

The rearrangement uses TRBV4-1 and TRBJ2-3; possible D gene TRBD2, 5 bases. Germline assignment: CDR1 MGHRA and CDR2 YSYEKL. The ends were cut back, 6 bases at V and 4 bases at J, with 17 bases in the middle. This CDR3 is 15 amino acids long. CDR3 loop: CASRPHGMGADTQYF. The CDR3, as DNA: TGCGCCAGCAGACCCCACGGGATGGGAGCAGATACGCAGTATTTT.

The rearrangement uses TRBV2 and TRBJ2-2; D unresolved. Germline V gene lookup returns CDR1 SNHLY and CDR2 FYNNEI. There are 14 residues in the CDR3. Trimming left V 2 bases short and J 3 bases short, with 7 bases between. The CDR3 sequence is CASSESRDTGELFF. The DNA of the CDR3 is TGTGCCAGCAGTGAATCTAGAGACACCGGGGAGCTGTTTTTT.

This clone came up a few times. V usage is TRBV4-1 and J usage is TRBJ2-5, with 8 nucleotides matching TRBD1. Germline loops: CDR1 MGHRA, CDR2 YSYEKL. This CDR3 region has 16 residues. V trimming: 2 bases; J trimming: 4 bases; junction bases outside the gene matches: 9. DNA of the CDR3: TGCGCCAGCAGCCAACCCCGACAGGGGCGAGGAGAGACCCAGTACTTC. Protein product: CASSQPRQGRGETQYF.

About this clone: This sample includes further DNA sequences coding for the same CDR3. The V call is TRBV5-1, the J call TRBJ2-5; D possibly corresponds to TRBD1 (5 bases). Germline CDR1 SGHRS, CDR2 YFSETQ. Trimming took off 0 bases at V and 2 bases at J, with 8 bases between the two ends. This CDR3 is 14 amino acids long. For the CDR3, the DNA is TGCGCCAGCAGCTTGGGGGGCGGTCAAGAGACCCAGTACTTC. It encodes CASSLGGGQETQYF.

The V gene is TRBV19, the J gene TRBJ2-7, with 9 bases fitting TRBD1. The CDR3 length is 14 residues. V shed 1 base, J shed 6 bases, and the junction held 4 bases outside the gene matches. Germline CDR1 reads LNHDA; CDR2 reads SQIVND (reference sequence). CDR3: CASSIVGQGVEQYF. CDR3 DNA sequence: TGTGCCAGTAGTATAGTGGGACAGGGCGTCGAGCAGTACTTC.

The rearrangement joins TRBV29-1 to TRBJ1-2; 7 bases are a match to TRBD1. V trimming: 3 bases; J trimming: 6 bases; junction bases outside the gene matches: 4. This CDR3 has 12 amino acids. Germline V gene lookup returns CDR1 SQVTM and CDR2 ANQGSEA. CDR3 protein: CSVEQGVDGYTF. The DNA for the CDR3 is TGCAGCGTTGAGCAGGGGGTAGATGGCTACACCTTC. Filled out from reference TRBV29-1 and TRBJ1-2, the complete variable domain reads SAVISQKPSRDICQRGTSLTIQCQVDSQVTMMFWYRQQPGQSLTLIATANQGSEATYESGFVIDKFPISRPNLTFSTLTVSNMSPEDSSIYLCSVEQGVDGYTFGSGTRLTVV.

This chain uses TRBV19 with TRBJ1-5; no clear D gene. Trimming shortened V by 6 bases and J by 4 bases, and 10 bases separated the two germline ends. CDR3 size: 13 residues. In germline, CDR1 is LNHDA, CDR2 SQIVND (reference sequence). CDR3 bases: TGTGCCAGTAGAGCACGGGGTAATCAGCCCCAGCATTTT. Protein sequence: CASRARGNQPQHF. Drawing the rest from reference TRBV19 and TRBJ1-5, the complete variable domain is DGGITQSPKYLFRKEGQNVTLSCEQNLNHDAMYWYRQDPGQGLRLIYYSQIVNDFQKGDIAEGYSVSREKKESFPLTVTSAQKNPTAFYLCASRARGNQPQHFGDGTRLSIL.

V usage is TRBV10-3 and J usage is TRBJ2-5; 11 nucleotides line up with TRBD2. The CDR3 is 16 amino acids. Germline CDR1 ENHRY, CDR2 SYGVKD. J gave up 5 bases and V 5 bases, and 10 bases lay outside the gene matches. In DNA, the CDR3 is TGTGCCATCAGTCCAACCGGGTCTAGCGGGGGGGAGACCCAGTACTTC. The encoded protein is CAISPTGSSGGETQYF.

The chain joins TRBV7-7 to TRBJ2-7; 7 nucleotides agree with TRBD2. V shed 5 bases and J 1 base; nucleotides not matched to a gene: 2. Germline loops: CDR1 SSHAT, CDR2 FNYEAQ (reference sequence). CDR3 length: 13 amino acids. The CDR3: CASSRGESYEQYF. Written as DNA, the CDR3 is TGTGCCAGCAGCCGGGGGGAGTCCTACGAGCAGTACTTC.